Presented here are 32 T cell receptor beta chains from one specimen sequenced in a study of breast tumors, draining lymph nodes, adjacent tissues. Breast cancer patients provided tissue from their axillary draining lymph nodes. Each CDR3 protein is one row after TCRdb ran MiXCR on the multiplex PCR reads. In the table there are some 170,000 distinct CDR3 sequences, 25% to 40% of which are singletons. Sequences were obtained from axillary lymph node tissue. These receptor sequences come from a female donor with breast cancer. Some clones in this sample may be carry-over from other donors' samples.

As concerns this clonotype: Germline is not matched at one junction end, which may reflect a read error. CDR3 in amino acids: CSTRVTQGGGTLFF. As DNA, the CDR3 is TGCAGTACTAGAGTTACACAGGGTGGAGGGACACTGTTTTTT. V is TRBV20-1 and J is TRBJ1-4; D perhaps matches TRBD1 (6 bases). The length of the CDR3 is 14 residues. Germline V gene sequence: CDR1 DFQATT, CDR2 SNEGSKA (reference sequence).

This clonotype has a count of ten or more. The V call is TRBV5-1, the J call TRBJ2-5, with D perhaps TRBD1 or TRBD2 (5 bases each). V was cut by 4 bases and J by 0 bases, with 7 bases left in between. The CDR3 loop spans 13 amino acids. CDR1 is SGHRS, CDR2 YFSETQ, per germline. Here the CDR3 reads CASSEGHQETQYF. CDR3 sequence (DNA): TGCGCCAGCAGCGAGGGACACCAAGAGACCCAGTACTTC.

This clonotype was found many times. The genes are TRBV6-5 and TRBJ1-2; the D gene is possibly TRBD1 (5 bases). Looked up from germline, CDR1 is MNHEY and CDR2 is SVGAGI. This CDR3 spans 15 amino acids. Trimming removed 6 bases at V and 0 bases at J, with 14 bases between. CDR3 DNA: TGTGCCAGCAGGCTCCGGGACGCAGCTAACTATGGCTACACCTTC. Protein product: CASRLRDAANYGYTF.

Ten or more counts support this clonotype. The V call is TRBV28, the J call TRBJ2-5, with 8 bases lining up with TRBD2. CDR1 and CDR2 from the germline V gene are MDHEN and SYDVKM. This CDR3 is 19 amino acids long. V was pared by 3 bases and J by 4 bases, with 19 bases of the junction left unmatched. CDR3 residues: CASSFPYVRGGMPLETQYF. In DNA, the CDR3 is TGTGCCAGCAGTTTCCCCTACGTTCGCGGGGGGATGCCATTAGAGACCCAGTACTTC. The full variable domain, rest sourced from reference TRBV28 and TRBJ2-5, is DVKVTQSSRYLVKRTGEKVFLECVQDMDHENMFWYRQDPGLGLRLIYFSYDVKMKEKGDIPEGYSVSREKKERFSLILESASTNQTSMYLCASSFPYVRGGMPLETQYFGPGTRLLVL.

Remarks on this clonotype: This may stem from a read error, because a much larger clone lies one nucleotide away. The chain carries TRBV7-2 and TRBJ2-1; D is ambiguous. The V and J ends lost 5 bases and 9 bases respectively, with 17 bases between them. The length of the CDR3 is 14 residues. Germline V gene sequence: CDR1 SGHTA, CDR2 FQGNSA. The chain's CDR3 is CASSPSLGRAEQFF. The CDR3 nucleotides are TGTGCCAGCAGCCCCTCGCTGGGCCGGGCTGAGCAGTTCTTC.

This clonotype was recorded a few times. The chain links TRBV30 to TRBJ1-1; possible D gene TRBD1, 5 bases. V was trimmed by 0 bases and J by 4 bases, leaving 9 bases between them. The CDR3 length is 13 residues. CDR1 GTSNPN and CDR2 SVGIG come from the germline V gene (reference sequence). The CDR3 region has the DNA TGTGCCTGGAGTGTTCGGGGGGGCACTGAAGCTTTCTTT. Translation gives CAWSVRGGTEAFF.

This clonotype was picked up many times. The rearrangement joins TRBV9 to TRBJ2-7; D gene uncertain. This CDR3 is built from 12 residues. CDR1 is SGDLS and CDR2 is YYNGEE in the germline V gene. Trimming removed 4 bases at V and 12 bases at J, with 17 bases between. The CDR3 loop is CASSPRLFPPYF. CDR3 bases: TGTGCCAGCAGCCCACGGCTATTCCCTCCGTACTTC.

The chain combines TRBV20-1 with TRBJ2-2, with D perhaps matching TRBD1 (7 bases). V was trimmed by 0 bases and J by 7 bases, leaving 9 bases between them. The CDR3 spans 13 residues. Looked up from germline, CDR1 is DFQATT and CDR2 is SNEGSKA (reference sequence). The chain's CDR3 is CSARDQGGGELFF. The CDR3 DNA follows: TGCAGTGCTAGAGATCAGGGGGGCGGGGAGCTGTTTTTT.

CDR3 bases: TGTGCCAGCACCCAGGGAGGGAGGGCTAACAATGAGCAGTTCTTC. Encoded protein: CASTQGGRANNEQFF. The J gene is TRBJ2-1, the V gene TRBV27; TRBD2 aligns across 7 bases. Trimming at V came to 7 bases and at J to 5 bases, leaving 11 bases not matched to a gene. This CDR3 is 15 amino acids long. Germline CDR1 reads MNHEY; CDR2 reads SMNVEV (reference sequence).

This clonotype was seen repeatedly, ten times or more. The rearrangement joins TRBV12-3 or TRBV12-4 to TRBJ2-2; D is undetermined. Trimming removed 1 base at V and 4 bases at J, with 4 bases between. The CDR3 consists of 13 residues. The CDR3 nucleotides are TGTGCCAGCAGTTTAGGGTCCACCGGGGAGCTGTTTTTT. This translates into CASSLGSTGELFF.

V and J are TRBV7-3 and TRBJ1-5, with no clear D. The CDR3 is made up of 10 amino acids. The V gene lost 6 bases and the J gene lost 15 bases, with 12 bases spanning the gap. Germline V CDR1 and CDR2: SGHTA, FQGTGA. In nucleotides, the CDR3 is TGTGCCAGCAGTGCCCAGCCCGGGCATTTT. Encoded protein: CASSAQPGHF.

This clonotype appeared a few times. A read error is possible here, since a much larger clone lies one base away. This sequence joins TRBV5-8 and TRBJ1-2, with D tentatively TRBD1 (5 bases). The CDR3 spans 15 residues. V was pared by 3 bases and J by 0 bases, with 12 bases between. CDR1 is SGHTS, CDR2 YDEGEE, per germline. CDR3 loop: CASSWGRASNYGYTF. CDR3 DNA: TGTGCCAGCAGCTGGGGACGAGCATCTAACTATGGCTACACCTTC.

V gene TRBV12-3 or TRBV12-4 combines with J gene TRBJ1-1, with a tentative D call TRBD1 (6 bases). Trimming took off 2 bases at V and 5 bases at J, with 12 bases between the two ends. This CDR3 region has 14 residues. This CDR3 reads CASSLRRGETEAFF. The CDR3, as DNA: TGTGCCAGCAGTTTAAGGAGGGGGGAGACTGAAGCTTTCTTT.

In its sample, this clonotype was seen a few times. The chain carries TRBV12-3 or TRBV12-4 and TRBJ1-1, with unresolved D. Trimming stripped 7 bases from V and 5 bases from J, with 14 bases between. CDR3 length: 13 residues. CDR3 sequence: CASTQMGGTEAFF. DNA for the CDR3: TGTGCCAGCACCCAAATGGGAGGTACTGAAGCTTTCTTT.

The chain links TRBV28 to TRBJ1-5, with TRBD1 matching 9 bases. The CDR3 loop spans 17 amino acids. V lost 7 bases, J lost 1 base, and 11 bases stayed unmatched. Germline V lookup: CDR1 MDHEN, CDR2 SYDVKM. Here the CDR3 DNA reads TGTGCCAGCACCTTTGGGACAGGGATCTACAGCAATCAGCCCCAGCATTTT. This codes for CASTFGTGIYSNQPQHF.

Comment on this clonotype: A read error is possible here, since a much larger clone lies one base away. The chain employs TRBV11-1 and TRBJ1-2; the D gene is possibly TRBD1 (5 bases). The CDR3 is 14 amino acids. The germline V gene encodes CDR1 SGHAT and CDR2 FQDESV (reference sequence). V lost 6 bases to trimming and J lost 4 bases, with 15 bases between them. The CDR3 protein is CASRERGVTYGYTF. The CDR3, as DNA: TGTGCCAGCAGGGAACGGGGCGTTACCTATGGCTACACCTTC. Looking up the rest from reference TRBV11-1 and TRBJ1-2 gives the full variable domain: EAEVAQSPRYKITEKSQAVAFWCDPISGHATLYWYRQILGQGPELLVQFQDESVVDDSQLPKDRFSAERLKGVDSTLKIQPAELGDSAMYLCASRERGVTYGYTFGSGTRLTVV.

At least ten counts were recorded for this clonotype. The chain uses TRBV12-3 or TRBV12-4 and TRBJ2-1; possible D gene TRBD2, 6 bases. CDR3 length: 15 amino acids. Trimming took off 2 bases at V and 6 bases at J, with 14 bases between the two ends. CDR3 in DNA: TGTGCCAGCAGTTTAAGGCGGGATCCGGGCAATGAGCAGTTCTTC. Translating it yields CASSLRRDPGNEQFF.

Worth noting for this clonotype: Given a much more abundant clone one base away, this may be a read error. V and J are TRBV28 and TRBJ2-3; TRBD2 matches at 7 bases. Per the germline V gene, CDR1 is MDHEN and CDR2 is SYDVKM. The CDR3 contains 14 residues. Trimming cost V 6 bases and J 4 bases; bases outside gene matches: 7. The CDR3 DNA reads TGTGCCAGCAGCCTAGCGGTTTTCGCAGATACGCAGTATTTT. Translated: CASSLAVFADTQYF.

J is TRBJ2-2 and V is TRBV20-1, with D possibly matching TRBD1 (5 bases). This CDR3 contains 15 residues. The germline V gene encodes CDR1 DFQATT and CDR2 SNEGSKA (reference sequence). Trimming stripped 5 bases from V and 3 bases from J, with 16 bases between. The CDR3 is CSAVRTFMDTGELFF. The CDR3 DNA reads TGCAGTGCTGTCAGGACATTTATGGACACCGGGGAGCTGTTTTTT.

A single count supports this clonotype. This chain links TRBV11-3 with TRBJ2-6; D remains unclear. In germline, CDR1 is SGHNT, CDR2 YENEEA. This CDR3 has 15 amino acids. V lost 5 bases to trimming and J lost 0 bases, with 8 bases between them. CDR3 bases: TGTGCCAGCAGCCATTTCAGCTCTGGGGCCAACGTCCTGACTTTC. Translation gives CASSHFSSGANVLTF. Combining the CDR3 with reference TRBV11-3 and TRBJ2-6 gives the whole variable domain EAGVVQSPRYKIIEKKQPVAFWCNPISGHNTLYWYLQNLGQGPELLIRYENEEAVDDSQLPKDRFSAERLKGVDSTLKIQPAELGDSAVYLCASSHFSSGANVLTFGAGSRLTVL.

Comments on this clonotype: Relative to the germline gene, one junction end is altered; a read error may explain this. CDR3 coding DNA: TGCGCCAGCAGCGAAGACAGGCCGAACACCGGGGAGCTGTCTTTT. It is translated as CASSEDRPNTGELSF. The chain links TRBV2 to TRBJ2-2; D possibly corresponds to TRBD1 (6 bases). The V gene's germline CDR1 is SNHLY and CDR2 FYNNEI. The CDR3 extends over 15 amino acids.

This clonotype was counted at least ten times. The chain is built from TRBV7-2 and TRBJ2-5, with D perhaps given as TRBD1 or TRBD2 (6 bases each). Per germline, CDR1 SGHTA and CDR2 FQGNSA. The ends were cut back, 1 base at V and 5 bases at J, with 17 bases in the middle. The CDR3 runs to 16 residues. CDR3 loop: CASSLGGAGVGETQYF. Here the CDR3 DNA reads TGTGCCAGCAGCTTAGGGGGGGCAGGGGTCGGGGAGACCCAGTACTTC.

This clonotype was seen many times. This rearrangement joins TRBV7-2 to TRBJ2-5, with a weak D call TRBD2 (6 bases). The CDR3 runs to 13 residues. Trimming cost V 0 bases and J 9 bases, with 11 bases left between them. Germline V gives CDR1 SGHTA, CDR2 FQGNSA. The CDR3 spells CASSLAGGLPQYF. The CDR3 region has the DNA TGTGCCAGCAGCTTAGCCGGGGGACTGCCCCAGTACTTC.

The V gene is TRBV2, the J gene TRBJ1-1; no reliable D call. CDR1 and CDR2 from the germline V gene are SNHLY and FYNNEI. The CDR3 has 11 amino acids. V was trimmed by 1 base and J by 10 bases, leaving 7 bases between them. The CDR3: CASSEEVVAFF. CDR3 bases: TGTGCCAGCAGTGAAGAGGTCGTAGCTTTCTTT.

This clonotype came up many times. The chain carries TRBV30 and TRBJ2-7; D gene ambiguous. Deletions cut 5 bases from V and 0 bases from J, with 8 bases between. The CDR3 is 12 amino acids. Germline lookup yields CDR1 GTSNPN and CDR2 SVGIG (reference sequence). CDR3 protein: CAWVTGSYEQYF. The CDR3 coding sequence is TGTGCCTGGGTTACGGGCTCCTACGAGCAGTACTTC.

This clonotype has a count of ten or more. This chain joins TRBV20-1 and TRBJ1-2, with D maybe TRBD1 (6 bases). The CDR3 is 14 amino acids. Germline CDR1 and CDR2: DFQATT and SNEGSKA (reference sequence). Trimming cost V 5 bases and J 2 bases, with 15 bases left between them. The CDR3 nucleotides read TGCAGTGCTGTACCCGGGACACAAAACTATGGCTACACCTTC. The encoded protein is CSAVPGTQNYGYTF.

With respect to this clonotype: A clone one base away is much larger, so this may be a read error. The chain employs TRBV9 and TRBJ2-3; maybe TRBD2 (7 bases). Germline V gives CDR1 SGDLS, CDR2 YYNGEE. The CDR3 is 14 amino acids. CDR3 nucleotides: TGTGCCAGCAGCACAAGGGGGGGCCGAGATACGCAGTCTTTT. It encodes CASSTRGGRDTQSF.

A note on this clonotype: A much larger clone sits a single nucleotide away, making a read error possible. V gene TRBV20-1 combines with J gene TRBJ2-5; a weak D match, TRBD1 (6 bases). Germline CDR1 reads DFQATT; CDR2 reads SNEGSKA (reference sequence). Trimming removed 2 bases at V and 7 bases at J, with 17 bases between. The CDR3 has 14 residues. CDR3 bases: TGCAGTGCTAGAAGAGGGACCAGGGGAGCGACCCAGTACTTC. Translation gives CSARRGTRGATQYF.

This clonotype was counted at least ten times. The V call is TRBV7-3, the J call TRBJ2-1; D unresolved. Looked up from germline, CDR1 is SGHTA and CDR2 is FQGTGA. The CDR3 contains 14 residues. V was shortened by 5 bases and J by 4 bases, with 12 bases between the two germline ends. The CDR3: CASSPSSRYNEQFF. In DNA, the CDR3 is TGTGCCAGCAGCCCCTCCAGCAGGTACAATGAGCAGTTCTTC.

This clonotype was counted many times. The chain recombines TRBV20-1 with TRBJ2-5; 10 bases align to TRBD1. The germline CDR1 and CDR2 sequences are DFQATT and SNEGSKA (reference sequence). Unmatched junction bases numbered 8, after V lost 0 bases and J lost 4 bases. The CDR3 is 16 residues long. CDR3 residues: CSARDWDRGAGETQYF. Written as DNA, the CDR3 is TGCAGTGCTAGAGATTGGGACAGGGGCGCAGGAGAGACCCAGTACTTC.

This clonotype was observed once. Relative to the germline gene, one junction end is altered; a read error may explain this. The chain uses TRBV24-1 and TRBJ2-1, with TRBD1 matching 8 bases. The length of the CDR3 is 14 residues. Germline CDR1 is KGHDR and CDR2 is SFDVKD. The CDR3: CATSDPDRGNEQLF. The CDR3 bases are TGTGCCACCAGTGATCCTGACAGGGGTAATGAGCAGCTCTTC.

The sample holds a few counts of this clonotype. This chain joins TRBV5-1 and TRBJ1-1, with D unclear. CDR1 and CDR2 (germline): SGHRS, YFSETQ. The CDR3 has 13 amino acids. Trimming removed 1 base from V and 7 bases from J, with 11 bases in between. This CDR3 reads CASSLTPTGEAFF. The CDR3 nucleotides are TGCGCCAGCAGCTTGACCCCAACGGGTGAAGCTTTCTTT.